The 16 T cell receptor beta chains below come from one sample, sequenced in a study of CD8 T cells in ankylosing spondylitis. TCRdb analysed the 5' RACE reads with MiXCR anew, one entry per CDR3 protein. This table holds 35,000 to 50,000 distinct CDR3 sequences, less than 4% found once. Sequenced: blood, either unsorted or a sorted T cell fraction (not recorded which). These receptors came from a male donor with ankylosing spondylitis or in good health (not recorded which).

This clonotype was seen ten or more times. The chain uses TRBV9 and TRBJ1-1, with D hard to call. CDR1 is SGDLS, CDR2 YYNGEE, per germline. Between the trimmed V and J ends, which lost 6 bases and 4 bases, there was a span of 16 bases. There are 14 residues in the CDR3. CDR3 region: CASTSTPAFTEAFF. The CDR3 region has the DNA TGTGCCAGCACCTCTACGCCGGCGTTCACTGAAGCTTTCTTT.

This clonotype was seen ten or more times. The rearrangement uses TRBV9 and TRBJ2-1, with TRBD2 matching over 7 bases. CDR1 SGDLS and CDR2 YYNGEE come from the germline V gene. The CDR3 loop spans 14 amino acids. V gave up 3 bases and J gave up 4 bases; unmatched junction bases: 4. The CDR3 protein is CASSEGTTYNEQFF. In DNA, the CDR3 is TGTGCCAGCAGCGAAGGGACTACGTACAATGAGCAGTTCTTC.

This clonotype was recorded many times. V and J are TRBV9 and TRBJ2-3; D may be TRBD1 (6 bases). Germline V gene data show CDR1 as SGDLS and CDR2 as YYNGEE. This CDR3 region has 15 residues. V was shortened by 4 bases and J by 2 bases, with 14 bases between the two germline ends. In DNA, the CDR3 is TGTGCCAGCAGCCTGGGGGCAAGCCTCACAGATACGCAGTATTTT. It is translated as CASSLGASLTDTQYF.

The table lists this clonotype with many counts. The chain has TRBV9 and TRBJ2-5; 8 bases match TRBD1. The CDR3 is made up of 18 amino acids. The germline V gene has CDR1 SGDLS and CDR2 YYNGEE. V was pared by 0 bases and J by 5 bases, with 15 bases of the junction left unmatched. The CDR3 region has the DNA TGTGCCAGCAGCGTAGGGAGTTCGGCAGGGGGCCGGGAGGAGACCCAGTACTTC. Translated, it gives CASSVGSSAGGREETQYF.

The table lists this clonotype with many counts. The V gene is TRBV9, the J gene TRBJ1-3; D is unclear. CDR3 length: 15 amino acids. V dropped 0 bases and J dropped 7 bases, with 14 bases sitting between them. The germline gives CDR1 SGDLS, CDR2 YYNGEE. The CDR3 is CASSVGPSSENTIYF. The DNA for the CDR3 is TGTGCCAGCAGCGTAGGCCCGAGCTCTGAGAACACCATATATTTT.

This clonotype was seen a handful of times. The chain couples TRBV9 to TRBJ2-1; unclear D gene. Trimming stripped 4 bases from V and 0 bases from J, with 11 bases between. The germline gives CDR1 SGDLS, CDR2 YYNGEE. The CDR3 is 15 residues long. The CDR3 DNA reads TGTGCCAGCAGCCAATCTTGGAGCTCCTACAATGAGCAGTTCTTC. Translated: CASSQSWSSYNEQFF. Using reference TRBV9 and TRBJ2-1 for the parts outside the CDR3, the full variable domain is DSGVTQTPKHLITATGQRVTLRCSPRSGDLSVYWYQQSLDQGLQFLIQYYNGEERAKGNILERFSAQQFPDLHSELNLSSLELGDSALYFCASSQSWSSYNEQFFGPGTRLTVL.

This clonotype appeared many times. The chain employs TRBV9 and TRBJ2-2; a possible D gene is TRBD2 (6 bases). Germline V gene data show CDR1 as SGDLS and CDR2 as YYNGEE. V was trimmed by 3 bases and J by 0 bases, leaving 9 bases between them. This CDR3 region has 15 residues. The chain's CDR3 is CASSAGTPNTGELFF. Here the CDR3 DNA reads TGTGCCAGCAGCGCCGGGACTCCGAACACCGGGGAGCTGTTTTTT.

This clonotype has a count of ten or more. V is TRBV9 and J is TRBJ2-3; 7 nucleotides match TRBD1. The junction had 3 bases not matched to a gene; V was cut back by 5 bases and J by 0 bases. CDR1 SGDLS and CDR2 YYNGEE come from the germline V gene. CDR3 length: 14 residues. The CDR3 DNA follows: TGTGCCAGCAGGACAGGGCTTAGCACAGATACGCAGTATTTT. It is translated as CASRTGLSTDTQYF. The full variable domain, with the rest looked up from reference TRBV9 and TRBJ2-3, is DSGVTQTPKHLITATGQRVTLRCSPRSGDLSVYWYQQSLDQGLQFLIQYYNGEERAKGNILERFSAQQFPDLHSELNLSSLELGDSALYFCASRTGLSTDTQYFGPGTRLTVL.

There are many counts of this clonotype. The rearrangement uses TRBV9 and TRBJ2-5; either TRBD1 or TRBD2 may fit D (5 bases each). V dropped 4 bases and J dropped 4 bases, with 11 bases sitting between them. The CDR3 extends over 13 amino acids. Per the germline V gene, CDR1 is SGDLS and CDR2 is YYNGEE. The CDR3 DNA reads TGTGCCAGCAGCTCCCAGGGACGAGAGACCCAGTACTTC. Translation: CASSSQGRETQYF.

This clonotype was observed many times. The V and J genes are TRBV9 and TRBJ2-1; TRBD2 agrees at 7 bases. This CDR3 spans 16 amino acids. V dropped 2 bases and J dropped 1; count of bases not matched to a gene: 6. Germline-derived CDR1 and CDR2 are SGDLS and YYNGEE. The CDR3 DNA sequence: TGTGCCAGCAGCGTTATGACTAGCACTTCCTACAATGAGCAGTTCTTC. Protein product: CASSVMTSTSYNEQFF.

This clonotype was seen at least ten times. V and J are TRBV9 and TRBJ1-2; 7 nucleotides align to TRBD1. Germline CDR1 reads SGDLS; CDR2 reads YYNGEE. This CDR3 spans 14 amino acids. Trimming at V came to 0 bases and at J to 4 bases, leaving 3 bases not matched to a gene. The CDR3 nucleotides are TGTGCCAGCAGCGTAGAACAGGGGAGCTATGGCTACACCTTC. It yields the protein CASSVEQGSYGYTF.

This clonotype was counted many times. V is TRBV4-2 and J is TRBJ1-2; 8 bases align to TRBD1. Trimming removed 4 bases from V and 3 bases from J; junction bases left unmatched: 7. CDR3 length: 15 amino acids. Germline CDR1 and CDR2: LGHNA and YNFKEQ. CDR3 nucleotide sequence: TGTGCCAGCAGCCGGCGACAGGGGCTTGACTATGGCTACACCTTC. It encodes CASSRRQGLDYGYTF.

This clonotype has a count of ten or more. V and J are TRBV9 and TRBJ2-5; 7 bases map to TRBD1. Germline values: CDR1 SGDLS, CDR2 YYNGEE. The CDR3 spans 15 residues. The junction had 11 bases not matched to a gene; V was cut back by 4 bases and J by 5 bases. The CDR3 DNA sequence: TGTGCCAGCAGCTTCCGGGACAGCCCTGAGGAGACCCAGTACTTC. Encoded protein: CASSFRDSPEETQYF. Filled out from reference TRBV9 and TRBJ2-5, the complete variable domain reads DSGVTQTPKHLITATGQRVTLRCSPRSGDLSVYWYQQSLDQGLQFLIQYYNGEERAKGNILERFSAQQFPDLHSELNLSSLELGDSALYFCASSFRDSPEETQYFGPGTRLLVL.

This clonotype has at least ten counts. The chain combines TRBV9 with TRBJ2-1; 9 nucleotides match TRBD1. Per germline, CDR1 SGDLS and CDR2 YYNGEE. J lost 8 bases, V lost 4 bases, and 7 bases had no gene match. CDR3 size: 14 residues. The CDR3 sequence is CASSFQTGGDEQFF. In DNA, the CDR3 is TGTGCCAGCAGCTTCCAAACAGGGGGCGATGAGCAGTTCTTC.

In this sample, this clonotype turned up many times. The chain employs TRBV9 and TRBJ1-2, with 8 bases that match TRBD1. The CDR3 has 13 amino acids. Trimming took 3 bases from V and 8 from J; bases not matched to a gene: 6. Germline-derived CDR1 and CDR2 are SGDLS and YYNGEE. The chain's CDR3 is CASSAQGAGGYTF. The CDR3 nucleotides are TGTGCCAGCAGCGCTCAGGGGGCCGGAGGCTACACCTTC.

Ten or more counts support this clonotype. The rearrangement links TRBV9 to TRBJ2-3, with D tentatively TRBD1 (5 bases). V gave up 0 bases and J gave up 4 bases, with 15 bases separating them. The CDR3 has 16 residues. Germline loops: CDR1 SGDLS, CDR2 YYNGEE. Here the CDR3 DNA reads TGTGCCAGCAGCGTAGGGGGCAGCGATTTCTCAGATACGCAGTATTTT. Protein sequence: CASSVGGSDFSDTQYF. Complete variable domain (other parts from reference TRBV9 and TRBJ2-3): DSGVTQTPKHLITATGQRVTLRCSPRSGDLSVYWYQQSLDQGLQFLIQYYNGEERAKGNILERFSAQQFPDLHSELNLSSLELGDSALYFCASSVGGSDFSDTQYFGPGTRLTVL.